The source of this TCR beta chain is a study of neoadjuvant anti-PD-1 for oral cavity cancer. Overall study context: Non-progressing patients received a fourth nivolumab dose near day 43, then surgery on days 50-56.

Sequencing used immunoSEQ multiplex PCR; TCRdb keeps in-frame clones, though not all of them. The sample holds about 14,000 clones, 70% to 75% seen once. Time point meaning: after neoadjuvant nivolumab, at surgical resection. PBMCs were not maintained or expanded in culture before analysis. The CDR3 runs 13 residues. Germline assignment: CDR1 SGHRS and CDR2 YFSETQ. Trimming removed 3 bases from V and 4 bases from J, with 9 bases in between. V gene TRBV5-1 combines with J gene TRBJ2-3; no clear D. This clonotype was obtained from a person between 35 and 79 years old with oral cavity squamous cell carcinoma. The specimen comprised PBMCs, sampled after nivolumab (anti-PD-1) treatment. The CDR3: CASSSSNPDTQYF. The CDR3 DNA reads TGCGCCAGCAGCTCCTCCAATCCAGATACGCAGTATTTT.